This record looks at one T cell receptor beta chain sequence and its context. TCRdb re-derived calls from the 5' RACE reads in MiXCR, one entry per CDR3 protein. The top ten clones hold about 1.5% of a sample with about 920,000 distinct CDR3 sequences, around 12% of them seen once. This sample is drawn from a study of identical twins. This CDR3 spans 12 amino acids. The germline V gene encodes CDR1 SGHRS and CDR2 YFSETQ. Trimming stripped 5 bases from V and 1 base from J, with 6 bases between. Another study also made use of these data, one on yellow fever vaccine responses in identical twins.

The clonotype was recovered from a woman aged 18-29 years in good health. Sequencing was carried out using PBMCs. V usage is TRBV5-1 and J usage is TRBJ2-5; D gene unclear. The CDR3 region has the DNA TGCGCCAGCAGACGGATCCAAGAGACCCAGTACTTC. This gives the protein CASRRIQETQYF.